This T cell receptor (beta chain) originates from a study of T cell responses to AZD1222 COVID-19 vaccine. Study-level points and caveats: Two AZD1222 administrations were followed by greater Spike-specific TCR breadth and depth. Across spike, vaccine-associated CD4 TCRs were found, dominant at 160-218 and 743-854. Clonal diversity may have been underestimated in mostly white British donors.

Germline lookup yields CDR1 SGHTS and CDR2 YDEGEE. V dropped 1 base and J dropped 7 bases, with 9 bases sitting between them. The CDR3 runs to 13 residues. Method: immunoSEQ multiplex PCR; TCRdb's copy keeps in-frame clones and lacks some. This sample yields over 70,000 clones, of which about 83% are seen a single time; 25% to 30% belongs to the top ten. Comments on this clone: Its antigen remains unidentified.

This sample comprised peripheral blood, obtained 28 days after the second dose of the MenACWY control vaccine. The V and J genes are TRBV5-8 and TRBJ2-1, with D tentatively TRBD2 (5 bases). The TCR was taken from an adult who received the MenACWY meningococcal vaccine as a control. CDR3 region: CASSLPRGNEQFF. The CDR3 DNA is TGTGCCAGCAGCTTGCCCCGCGGGAATGAGCAGTTCTTC. The complete variable domain, with remaining parts taken from reference TRBV5-8 and TRBJ2-1, reads EAGVTQSPTHLIKTRGQQATLRCSPISGHTSVYWYQQALGLGLQFLLWYDEGEERNRGNFPPRFSGRQFPNYSSELNVNALELEDSALYLCASSLPRGNEQFFGPGTRLTVL.